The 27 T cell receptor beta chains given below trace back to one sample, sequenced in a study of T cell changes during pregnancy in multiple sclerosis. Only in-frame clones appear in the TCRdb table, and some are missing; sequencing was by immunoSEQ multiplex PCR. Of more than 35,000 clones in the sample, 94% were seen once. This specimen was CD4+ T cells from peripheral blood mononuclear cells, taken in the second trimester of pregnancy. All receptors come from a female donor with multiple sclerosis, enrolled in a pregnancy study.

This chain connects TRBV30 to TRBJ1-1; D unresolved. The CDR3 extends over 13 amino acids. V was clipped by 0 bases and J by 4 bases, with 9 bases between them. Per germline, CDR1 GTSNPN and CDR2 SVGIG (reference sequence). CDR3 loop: CAWSVGAGTEAFF. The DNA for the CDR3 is TGTGCCTGGAGTGTGGGCGCGGGCACTGAAGCTTTCTTT. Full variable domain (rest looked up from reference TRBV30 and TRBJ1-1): SQTIHQWPATLVQPVGSPLSLECTVEGTSNPNLYWYRQAAGRGLQLLFYSVGIGQISSEVPQNLSASRPQDRQFILSSKKLLLSDSGFYLCAWSVGAGTEAFFGQGTRLTVV.

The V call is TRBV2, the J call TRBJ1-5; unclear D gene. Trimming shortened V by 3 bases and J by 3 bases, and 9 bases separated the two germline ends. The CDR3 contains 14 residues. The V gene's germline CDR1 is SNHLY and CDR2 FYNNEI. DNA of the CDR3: TGTGCCAGCAGTGATACCACTACCAATCAGCCCCAGCATTTT. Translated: CASSDTTTNQPQHF.

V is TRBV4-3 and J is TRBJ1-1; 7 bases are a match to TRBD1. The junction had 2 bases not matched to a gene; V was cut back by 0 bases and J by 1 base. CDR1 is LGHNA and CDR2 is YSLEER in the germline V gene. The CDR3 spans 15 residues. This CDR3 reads CASSQEQGRNTEAFF. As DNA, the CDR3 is TGCGCCAGCAGCCAAGAACAGGGGAGGAACACTGAAGCTTTCTTT.

CDR3 in amino acids: CASSHGTTYEQYF. CDR3 DNA: TGCGCCAGCAGCCATGGGACTACCTACGAGCAGTACTTC. The V gene is TRBV5-1, the J gene TRBJ2-7, with TRBD2 identical over 7 bases. The CDR3 runs 13 residues. Germline V gene data show CDR1 as SGHRS and CDR2 as YFSETQ. The junction had 3 bases not matched to a gene; V was cut back by 4 bases and J by 2 bases.

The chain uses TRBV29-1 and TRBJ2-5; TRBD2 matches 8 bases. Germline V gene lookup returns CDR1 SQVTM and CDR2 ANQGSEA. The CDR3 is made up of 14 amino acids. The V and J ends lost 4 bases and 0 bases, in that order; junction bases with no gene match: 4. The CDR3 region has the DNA TGCAGCGTTGTTCGACTAGCGTACCAAGAGACCCAGTACTTC. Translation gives CSVVRLAYQETQYF.

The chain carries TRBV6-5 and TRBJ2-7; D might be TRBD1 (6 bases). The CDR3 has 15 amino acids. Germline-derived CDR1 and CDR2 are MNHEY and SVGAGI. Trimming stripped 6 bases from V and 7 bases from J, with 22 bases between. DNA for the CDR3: TGTGCCAGCAGCCCAGTGGGAAGCCCTAGGGGGGAGCAGTACTTC. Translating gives CASSPVGSPRGEQYF.

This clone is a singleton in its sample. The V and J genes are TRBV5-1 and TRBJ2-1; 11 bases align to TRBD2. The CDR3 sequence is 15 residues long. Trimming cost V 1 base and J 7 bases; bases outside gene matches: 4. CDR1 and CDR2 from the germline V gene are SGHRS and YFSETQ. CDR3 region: CASSLRLAGRNEQFF. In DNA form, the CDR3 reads TGCGCCAGCAGCTTGCGACTAGCGGGGAGGAATGAGCAGTTCTTC. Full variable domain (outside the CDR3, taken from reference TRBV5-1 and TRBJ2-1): KAGVTQTPRYLIKTRGQQVTLSCSPISGHRSVSWYQQTPGQGLQFLFEYFSETQRNKGNFPGRFSGRQFSNSRSEMNVSTLELGDSALYLCASSLRLAGRNEQFFGPGTRLTVL.

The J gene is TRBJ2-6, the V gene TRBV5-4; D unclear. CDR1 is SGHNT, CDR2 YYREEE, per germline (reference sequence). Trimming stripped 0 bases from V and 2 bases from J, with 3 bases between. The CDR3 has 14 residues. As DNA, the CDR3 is TGTGCCAGCAGCTTGGCCACTGGGGCCAACGTCCTGACTTTC. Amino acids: CASSLATGANVLTF.

CDR3 sequence reads: CASGLVWGDIEKLFF. For the CDR3, the DNA is TGTGCTAGTGGTTTGGTATGGGGGGATATCGAAAAACTGTTTTTT. The chain couples TRBV12-5 to TRBJ1-4, with D possibly matching TRBD1 (5 bases). This CDR3 spans 15 amino acids. V gave up 0 bases and J gave up 8 bases, with 13 bases separating them. Germline V gene data show CDR1 as LGHNT and CDR2 as FRNRAP.

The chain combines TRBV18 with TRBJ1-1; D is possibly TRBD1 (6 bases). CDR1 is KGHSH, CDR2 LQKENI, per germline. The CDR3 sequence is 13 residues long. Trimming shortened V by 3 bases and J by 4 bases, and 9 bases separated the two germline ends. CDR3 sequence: CASSPSRGTEAFF. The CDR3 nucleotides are TGTGCCAGCTCACCGAGCAGGGGCACTGAAGCTTTCTTT.

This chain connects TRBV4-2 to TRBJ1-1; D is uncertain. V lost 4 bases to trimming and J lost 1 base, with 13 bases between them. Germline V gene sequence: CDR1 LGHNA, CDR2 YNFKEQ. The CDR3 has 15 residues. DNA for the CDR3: TGTGCCAGCAGCCCGAGGGATTGGGGGAACACTGAAGCTTTCTTT. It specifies CASSPRDWGNTEAFF.

CDR3 in DNA: TGTGCCAGTAGTATACCAGGGACAGGGTCCACAGATACGCAGTATTTT. Translation: CASSIPGTGSTDTQYF. The gene calls are TRBV19 and TRBJ2-3, with 9 bases identical to TRBD1. Germline V gene sequence: CDR1 LNHDA, CDR2 SQIVND (reference sequence). The CDR3 is 16 amino acids. Trimming took 2 bases from V and 2 from J; bases not matched to a gene: 5.

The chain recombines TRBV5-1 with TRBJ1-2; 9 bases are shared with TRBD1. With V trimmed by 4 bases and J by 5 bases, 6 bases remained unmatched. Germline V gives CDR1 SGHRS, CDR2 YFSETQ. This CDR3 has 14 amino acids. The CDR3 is CASSHGTGSYGYTF. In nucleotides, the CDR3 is TGCGCCAGCAGCCACGGGACAGGGAGTTATGGCTACACCTTC.

The CDR3 is CASSLEQLVYEQYF. DNA for the CDR3: TGTGCCAGCAGCTTGGAACAGCTGGTTTACGAGCAGTACTTC. The J gene is TRBJ2-7, the V gene TRBV5-5; no reliable D call. The CDR3 runs to 14 residues. V gave up 0 bases and J gave up 4 bases, with 11 bases separating them. The germline V gene encodes CDR1 SGHKS and CDR2 YYEKEE (reference sequence).

Written as DNA, the CDR3 is TGTGCCAGCAGCTTAGTTTTTAGCGGGGGGGCCAAAAACATTCAGTACTTC. Amino acid sequence: CASSLVFSGGAKNIQYF. The rearrangement uses TRBV7-2 and TRBJ2-4; 10 bases align to TRBD2. Per germline, CDR1 SGHTA and CDR2 FQGNSA. V gave up 1 base and J gave up 1 base; unmatched junction bases: 4. CDR3 length: 17 amino acids.

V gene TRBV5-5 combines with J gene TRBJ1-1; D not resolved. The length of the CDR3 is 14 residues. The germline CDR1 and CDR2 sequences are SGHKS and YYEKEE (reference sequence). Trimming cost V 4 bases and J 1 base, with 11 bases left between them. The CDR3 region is CASSLSWANTEAFF. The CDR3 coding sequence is TGTGCCAGCAGCCTATCATGGGCGAACACTGAAGCTTTCTTT.

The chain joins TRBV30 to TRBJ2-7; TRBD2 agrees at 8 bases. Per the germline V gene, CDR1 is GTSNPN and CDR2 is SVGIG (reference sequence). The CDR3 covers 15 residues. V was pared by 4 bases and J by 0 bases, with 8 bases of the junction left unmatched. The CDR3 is CAWIPGTRSSYEQYF. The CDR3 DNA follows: TGTGCCTGGATCCCCGGGACTAGGAGCTCCTACGAGCAGTACTTC.

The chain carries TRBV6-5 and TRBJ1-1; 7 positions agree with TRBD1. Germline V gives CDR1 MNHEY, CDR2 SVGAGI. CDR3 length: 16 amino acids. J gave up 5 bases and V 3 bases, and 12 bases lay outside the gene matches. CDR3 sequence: CASSYLKGAPHTEAFF. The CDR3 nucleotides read TGTGCCAGCAGTTATTTGAAGGGGGCGCCCCATACTGAAGCTTTCTTT.

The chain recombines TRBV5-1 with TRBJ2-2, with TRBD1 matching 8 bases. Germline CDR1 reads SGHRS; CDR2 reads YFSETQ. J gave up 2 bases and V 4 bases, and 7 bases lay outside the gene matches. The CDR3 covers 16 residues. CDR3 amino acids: CASSPTGGLNTGELFF. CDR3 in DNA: TGCGCCAGCAGCCCCACAGGGGGATTAAACACCGGGGAGCTGTTTTTT.

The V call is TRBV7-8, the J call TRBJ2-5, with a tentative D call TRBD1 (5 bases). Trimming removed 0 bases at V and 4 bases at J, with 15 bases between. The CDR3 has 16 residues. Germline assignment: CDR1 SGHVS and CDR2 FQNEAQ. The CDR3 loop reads CASSLAQGAVGETQYF. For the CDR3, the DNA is TGTGCCAGCAGCTTAGCCCAAGGGGCAGTCGGAGAGACCCAGTACTTC.

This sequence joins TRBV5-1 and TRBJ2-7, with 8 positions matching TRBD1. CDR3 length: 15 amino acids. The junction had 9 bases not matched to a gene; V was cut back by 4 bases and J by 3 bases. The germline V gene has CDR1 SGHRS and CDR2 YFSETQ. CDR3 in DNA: TGCGCCAGCAGCCCGACGGCAGGGGGCTACTACGAGCAGTACTTC. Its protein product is CASSPTAGGYYEQYF.

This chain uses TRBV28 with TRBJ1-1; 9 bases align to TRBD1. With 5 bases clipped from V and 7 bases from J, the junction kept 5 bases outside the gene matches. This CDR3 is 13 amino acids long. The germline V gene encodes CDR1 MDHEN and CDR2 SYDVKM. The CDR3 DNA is TGTGCCAGCAGTAGGACAGGGGTCAATGAAGCTTTCTTT. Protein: CASSRTGVNEAFF.

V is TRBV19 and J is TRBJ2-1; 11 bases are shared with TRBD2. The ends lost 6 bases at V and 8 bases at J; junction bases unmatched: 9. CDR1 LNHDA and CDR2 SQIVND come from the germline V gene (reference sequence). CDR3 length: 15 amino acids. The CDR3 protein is CASSQNSGGGYEQFF. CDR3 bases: TGTGCCAGTAGCCAAAATAGCGGGGGGGGCTATGAGCAGTTCTTC.

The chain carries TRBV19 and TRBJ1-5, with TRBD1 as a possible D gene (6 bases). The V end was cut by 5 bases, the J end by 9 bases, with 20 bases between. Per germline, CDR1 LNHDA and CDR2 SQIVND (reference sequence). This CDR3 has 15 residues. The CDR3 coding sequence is TGTGCCAGTAGTCCCTCAGGACAGATGTCTCGGCCCCAGCATTTT. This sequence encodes CASSPSGQMSRPQHF.

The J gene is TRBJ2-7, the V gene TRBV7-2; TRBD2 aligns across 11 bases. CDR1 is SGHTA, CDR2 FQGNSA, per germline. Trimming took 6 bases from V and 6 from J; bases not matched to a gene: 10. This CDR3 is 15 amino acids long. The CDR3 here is CASSPSSGGPGEQYF. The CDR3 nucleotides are TGTGCCAGCAGTCCCTCTAGCGGGGGGCCAGGCGAGCAGTACTTC.

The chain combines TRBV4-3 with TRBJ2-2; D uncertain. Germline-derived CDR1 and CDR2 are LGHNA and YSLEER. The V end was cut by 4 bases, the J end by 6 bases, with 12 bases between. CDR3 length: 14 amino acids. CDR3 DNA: TGCGCCAGCAGCCCCCTGAGGCATGCCGGGGAGCTGTTTTTT. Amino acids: CASSPLRHAGELFF.

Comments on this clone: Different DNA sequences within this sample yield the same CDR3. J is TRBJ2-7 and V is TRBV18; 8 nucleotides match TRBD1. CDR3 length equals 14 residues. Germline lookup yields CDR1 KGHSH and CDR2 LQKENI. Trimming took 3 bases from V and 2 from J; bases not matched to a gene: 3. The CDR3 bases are TGTGCCAGCTCACCGGGACAGGTACCCTACGAGCAGTACTTC. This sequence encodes CASSPGQVPYEQYF.